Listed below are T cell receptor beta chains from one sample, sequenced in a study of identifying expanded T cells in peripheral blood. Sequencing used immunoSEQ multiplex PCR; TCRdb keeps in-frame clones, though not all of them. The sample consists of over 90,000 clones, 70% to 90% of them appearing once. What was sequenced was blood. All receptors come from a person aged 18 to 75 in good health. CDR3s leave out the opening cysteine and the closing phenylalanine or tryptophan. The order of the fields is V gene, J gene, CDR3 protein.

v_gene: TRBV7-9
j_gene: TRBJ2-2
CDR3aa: ASSLLGNGELF

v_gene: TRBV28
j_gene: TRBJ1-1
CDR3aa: ASSPTGNTEAF

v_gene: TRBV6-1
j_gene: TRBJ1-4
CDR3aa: ASSEVGIAEKLF

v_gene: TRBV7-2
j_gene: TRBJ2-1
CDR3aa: ASSAATSGGWIEQF

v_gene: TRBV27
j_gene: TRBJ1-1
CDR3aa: ASSLTRLNTEAF

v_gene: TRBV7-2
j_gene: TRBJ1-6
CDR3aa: AISGDGGSHSPLH

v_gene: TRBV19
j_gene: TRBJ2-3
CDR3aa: ASSPGQSSDTQY

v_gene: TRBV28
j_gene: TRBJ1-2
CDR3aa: ASSLERGYT

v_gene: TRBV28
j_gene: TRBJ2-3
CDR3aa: ASSPPRVGRTDTQY

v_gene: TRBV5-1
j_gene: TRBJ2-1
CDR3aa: ASSLASGGPQNNEQF

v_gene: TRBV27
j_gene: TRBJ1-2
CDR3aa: ASRDDRASYGYT

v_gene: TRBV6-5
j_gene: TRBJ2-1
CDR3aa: ASGGPDNEQF

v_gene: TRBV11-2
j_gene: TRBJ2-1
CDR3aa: ASSSPRLGYNEQF

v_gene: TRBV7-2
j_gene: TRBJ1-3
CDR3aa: ASSLGWSHSGNTIY

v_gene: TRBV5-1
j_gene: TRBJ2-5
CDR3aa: ASSLGLAGGETQY

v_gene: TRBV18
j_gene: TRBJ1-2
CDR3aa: ASSPGGGRNLYGYT

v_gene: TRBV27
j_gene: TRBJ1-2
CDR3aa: ASVDLSGQETNYGYT